This T cell receptor (beta chain) was sequenced for a study of cytomegalovirus exposure and HLA in healthy donors. This clone was picked up a small number of times. Its target is not known. The V and J ends lost 2 bases and 5 bases, in that order; junction bases with no gene match: 8. Germline assignment: CDR1 LNHDA and CDR2 SQIVND (reference sequence). There are 16 residues in the CDR3. Both 60 Vbeta primers and 13 Jbeta primers went into the PCR. The method was immunoSEQ multiplex PCR; TCRdb's version includes in-frame clones alone and lacks a portion of them. The data contain approximately 100,000 clones, 74% of them seen just once; the ten biggest clones take up about 2%. General study findings and limits: Later work showed greater clonal expansion in HLA-associated TCR beta chains than in equally common others.

The sample taken for sequencing was PBMCs. This rearrangement joins TRBV19 to TRBJ2-3; 9 bases map to TRBD2. The origin of this receptor is a human donor in good health. CDR3 sequence: CASSIKAGGREDTQYF. The CDR3 nucleotides read TGTGCCAGTAGTATAAAAGCGGGAGGTCGTGAAGATACGCAGTATTTT.